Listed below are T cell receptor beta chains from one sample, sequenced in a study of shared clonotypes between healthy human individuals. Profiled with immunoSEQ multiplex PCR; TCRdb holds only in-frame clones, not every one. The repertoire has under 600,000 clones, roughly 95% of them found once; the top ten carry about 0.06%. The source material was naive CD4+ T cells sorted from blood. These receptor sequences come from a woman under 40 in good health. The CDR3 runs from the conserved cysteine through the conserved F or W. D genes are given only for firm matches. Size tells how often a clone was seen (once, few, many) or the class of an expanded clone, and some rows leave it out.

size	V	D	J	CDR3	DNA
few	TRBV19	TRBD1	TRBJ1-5	CASSIPGQVGQPQHF	TGTGCCAGTAGTATCCCGGGACAGGTTGGTCAGCCCCAGCATTTT
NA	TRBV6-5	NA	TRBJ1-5	CASSYSGLSNQPQHF	TGTGCCAGCAGTTACTCAGGATTGAGCAATCAGCCCCAGCATTTT
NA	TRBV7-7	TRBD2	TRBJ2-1	CASSPTSGDINEQFF	TGTGCCAGCAGCCCGACTAGCGGGGATATTAATGAGCAGTTCTTC
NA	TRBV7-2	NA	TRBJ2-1	CASSPRDGPIWPNEQFF	TGTGCCAGCAGCCCCCGAGACGGTCCTATCTGGCCCAATGAGCAGTTCTTC
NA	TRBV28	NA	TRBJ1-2	CASSNPRADGYTF	TGTGCCAGCAGTAATCCTAGGGCAGATGGCTACACCTTC
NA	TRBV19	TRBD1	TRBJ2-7	CASSLDRTYEQYF	TGTGCCAGTAGTTTGGACAGGACCTACGAGCAGTACTTC
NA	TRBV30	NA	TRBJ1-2	CAWSGVGGYGYTF	TGTGCCTGGAGTGGAGTCGGAGGATATGGCTACACCTTC
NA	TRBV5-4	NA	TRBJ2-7	CASSLVGQRYEQYF	TGTGCCAGCAGCTTGGTTGGACAAAGATACGAGCAGTACTTC
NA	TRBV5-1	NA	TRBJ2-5	CASSFDTKETQYF	TGCGCCAGCAGCTTTGACACAAAAGAGACCCAGTACTTC
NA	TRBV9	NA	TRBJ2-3	CASSVDPSTDTQYF	TGTGCCAGCAGCGTAGATCCAAGCACAGATACGCAGTATTTT
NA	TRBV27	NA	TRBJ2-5	CASSSAPGHQETQYF	TGTGCCAGCAGTTCCGCTCCGGGACACCAAGAGACCCAGTACTTC
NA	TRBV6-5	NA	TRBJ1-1	CASSYGPLTEAFF	TGTGCCAGCAGTTATGGACCCCTCACTGAAGCTTTCTTT
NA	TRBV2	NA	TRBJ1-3	CASSEQAISGNTIYF	TGTGCCAGCAGTGAACAGGCAATCTCTGGAAACACCATATATTTT
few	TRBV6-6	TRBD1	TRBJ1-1	CASRTDRDDTEAFF	TGTGCCAGCAGGACCGACAGGGATGACACTGAAGCTTTCTTT
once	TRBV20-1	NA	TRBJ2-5	CSARESETQYF	TGCAGTGCTAGAGAATCGGAGACCCAGTACTTC
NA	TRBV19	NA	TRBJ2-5	CASSMSIVGETQYF	TGTGCCAGTAGTATGTCGATAGTTGGCGAGACCCAGTACTTC
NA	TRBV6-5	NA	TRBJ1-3	CASRYGNTIYF	TGTGCCAGCAGATACGGAAACACCATATATTTT
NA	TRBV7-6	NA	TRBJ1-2	CASSSPPGQRPSYGYTF	TGTGCCAGCAGCTCCCCCCCGGGTCAGAGGCCCTCCTATGGCTACACCTTC
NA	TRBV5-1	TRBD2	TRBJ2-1	CASSPLRLADYNEQFF	TGCGCCAGCAGCCCCTTAAGACTAGCTGACTACAATGAGCAGTTCTTC
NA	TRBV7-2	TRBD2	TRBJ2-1	CASSLVPSGSPAEQFF	TGTGCCAGCAGCTTAGTACCTAGCGGGAGCCCCGCCGAGCAGTTCTTC
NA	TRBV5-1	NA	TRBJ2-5	CASSPGRGFGGETQYF	TGCGCCAGCAGCCCCGGACGGGGTTTTGGAGGGGAGACCCAGTACTTC
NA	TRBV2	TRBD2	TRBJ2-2	CASIGISGSPGELFF	TGTGCCAGCATCGGGATTAGCGGGAGTCCCGGGGAGCTGTTTTTT
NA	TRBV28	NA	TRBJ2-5	CASSFLPGPLQETQYF	TGTGCCAGCAGTTTCCTACCGGGACCTCTCCAAGAGACCCAGTACTTC
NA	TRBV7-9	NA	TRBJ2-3	CASSLALHTDTQYF	TGTGCCAGCAGCTTAGCGCTACACACAGATACGCAGTATTTT
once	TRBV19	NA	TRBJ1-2	CASKSALKNYGYTF	TGTGCCAGTAAATCGGCCCTTAAGAACTATGGCTACACCTTC
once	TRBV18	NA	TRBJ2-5	CASSRTSEETQYF	TGTGCCAGCTCGCGTACTAGTGAGGAGACCCAGTACTTC
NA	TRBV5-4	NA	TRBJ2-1	CASTQTMSSYNEQFF	TGTGCCAGCACCCAAACGATGAGCTCCTACAATGAGCAGTTCTTC